Described below is a single T cell receptor beta chain sequence and its context. This specimen belongs to a study of blood T cell repertoires in COVID-19. Repertoires were generated with immunoSEQ multiplex PCR, while TCRdb's copy carries only in-frame clones and drops some. The sample consists of about 300,000 clones, 89% of them appearing once. The sequenced sample was PBMCs or T cells enriched from blood (not recorded which). The clonotype was recovered from a woman in her fifties or sixties who had been exposed to COVID-19.

The CDR3 protein is CASSRESTAFF. The CDR3 region has the DNA TGTGCCAGCAGTAGGGAGTCCACCGCTTTCTTT. The chain is built from TRBV2 and TRBJ1-1; D gene uncertain. Germline CDR1 is SNHLY and CDR2 is FYNNEI. The CDR3 loop spans 11 amino acids. Between the trimmed V and J ends, which lost 5 bases and 11 bases, there was a span of 12 bases.